The next 32 T cell receptor beta chains were all read from a single sample in a study of identical twins. TCRdb passed the 5' RACE reads through MiXCR, listing each CDR3 protein once. Of 250,000 to 350,000 distinct CDR3 sequences detected, about 8% appear once; the ten largest clones hold over 2%. A further study also used this sample, focusing on yellow fever vaccine responses in identical twins.

Sequencing was performed on memory (CD45RO+) T cells sorted from blood. These receptors were taken from a woman in her late teens or twenties in good health.

The chain links TRBV11-2 to TRBJ2-1; 12 bases match TRBD2. V shed 0 bases, J shed 12 bases, and the junction held 6 bases outside the gene matches. The CDR3 is 15 residues long. From germline, CDR1 is SGHAT and CDR2 FQNNGV. CDR3 sequence: CASSLDMTSGSRQFF. The CDR3 DNA is TGTGCCAGCAGCTTAGACATGACTAGCGGGAGTCGGCAGTTCTTC.

In its sample, this clonotype was seen a few times. The V and J genes are TRBV7-2 and TRBJ1-2; D remains ambiguous. Germline V lookup: CDR1 SGHTA, CDR2 FQGNSA. Trimming removed 1 base at V and 8 bases at J, with 14 bases between. This CDR3 contains 14 residues. CDR3 in DNA: TGTGCCAGCAGCTTAGAGGCTGGGGTGAGGGGCTACACCTTC. Its translation is CASSLEAGVRGYTF.

The sample holds a few counts of this clonotype. The J gene is TRBJ2-7, the V gene TRBV28; 9 nucleotides match TRBD1. The CDR3 totals 15 residues. Germline V gene data show CDR1 as MDHEN and CDR2 as SYDVKM. V gave up 8 bases and J gave up 9 bases; unmatched junction bases: 17. The DNA of the CDR3 is TGTGCCAGCCAGACCACCGGGACAGGGTTATTGGGGCAGTACTTC. Translating it yields CASQTTGTGLLGQYF.

This clonotype was seen at least ten times. The J gene is TRBJ2-1, the V gene TRBV11-2; the match to TRBD2 covers 10 bases. The CDR3 loop spans 15 amino acids. CDR1 and CDR2 from the germline V gene are SGHAT and FQNNGV. V lost 2 bases to trimming and J lost 8 bases; unmatched junction nucleotides: 6. CDR3 DNA sequence: TGTGCCAGCAGCTTATACAGCGGGGGGGCGTATGAGCAGTTCTTC. Protein: CASSLYSGGAYEQFF.

The CDR3 reads CASRPVPGQGAKGANVLTF. The DNA of the CDR3 is TGTGCCAGCAGACCTGTCCCGGGACAGGGGGCGAAAGGGGCCAACGTCCTGACTTTC. The chain is built from TRBV12-3 or TRBV12-4 and TRBJ2-6, with TRBD1 identical over 12 bases. This CDR3 has 19 amino acids. V dropped 6 bases and J dropped 4; count of bases not matched to a gene: 13.

This clonotype was seen ten or more times. CDR3 loop: CASSTTLGAQFF. The CDR3, as DNA: TGTGCCAGCAGTACGACGCTAGGGGCGCAGTTCTTC. The chain uses TRBV12-3 or TRBV12-4 and TRBJ2-1; tentative D call: TRBD1 (5 bases). V lost 5 bases and J lost 12, with 14 bases in between. This CDR3 has 12 residues.

This clonotype was detected many times. The V call is TRBV2, the J call TRBJ2-4, with D perhaps TRBD1 or TRBD2 (5 bases each). Germline V gene sequence: CDR1 SNHLY, CDR2 FYNNEI. Trimming left V 5 bases short and J 6 bases short, with 14 bases between. The CDR3 covers 14 residues. The CDR3 loop reads CASSNEGTGNIQYF. The CDR3 region has the DNA TGTGCCAGCAGTAACGAGGGGACGGGAAACATTCAGTACTTC.

The chain combines TRBV5-6 with TRBJ2-1; 8 bases are shared with TRBD2. The J segment lost 10 bases and the V segment lost 4 bases, leaving 16 bases of the junction unmatched. Germline loops: CDR1 SGHDT, CDR2 YYEEEE. There are 16 residues in the CDR3. The CDR3 region has the DNA TGTGCCAGCAGCGCAGTAGCGGGGCCCGCCCAGTCCGAGCAGTTCTTC. The encoded protein is CASSAVAGPAQSEQFF.

This clonotype showed up just a few times. V usage is TRBV10-3 and J usage is TRBJ2-2; 9 nucleotides agree with TRBD1. CDR3 length: 18 amino acids. CDR1 ENHRY and CDR2 SYGVKD come from the germline V gene. The V gene end was trimmed by 4 bases and the J gene end by 4 bases; junction bases not matched to a gene: 13. CDR3 coding DNA: TGTGCCATCAGTGCGCCAACGGACAGGGGAGCGATCACCGGGGAGCTGTTTTTT. It specifies CAISAPTDRGAITGELFF.

The chain links TRBV15 to TRBJ2-1, with D unresolved. The CDR3 length is 15 residues. V was clipped by 0 bases and J by 4 bases, with 10 bases between them. Germline CDR1 reads LNHNV; CDR2 reads YYDKDF (reference sequence). This chain's CDR3 is CATSREMREYNEQFF. CDR3 DNA: TGTGCCACCAGCAGAGAGATGAGAGAGTACAATGAGCAGTTCTTC.

This clonotype was seen a few times. V gene TRBV7-3 combines with J gene TRBJ2-3; TRBD2 agrees at 12 bases. The CDR3 covers 16 residues. Germline CDR1 and CDR2: SGHTA and FQGTGA. Germline trimming cut 5 bases from V and 4 bases from J; bases unmatched to any gene: 7. The CDR3 loop reads CASSPQGLAGADTQYF. In nucleotides, the CDR3 is TGTGCCAGCAGCCCGCAGGGACTAGCGGGCGCAGATACGCAGTATTTT.

The chain links TRBV6-5 to TRBJ1-1; weak D call: TRBD1 (5 bases). Germline CDR1 and CDR2: MNHEY and SVGAGI. CDR3 size: 16 residues. Trimming pared 2 bases from V and 4 bases from J, leaving 17 bases between. CDR3 bases: TGTGCCAGCAGTTACAGGGGTGGGATGGGGAGCACTGAAGCTTTCTTT. It specifies CASSYRGGMGSTEAFF.

This sequence joins TRBV10-3 and TRBJ1-2; TRBD1 might be the D (6 bases). The CDR3 spans 12 residues. V lost 8 bases to trimming and J lost 4 bases, with 11 bases between them. Germline V gene sequence: CDR1 ENHRY, CDR2 SYGVKD. This CDR3 reads CAIGGGAYGYTF. The CDR3 nucleotides are TGTGCCATCGGCGGGGGGGCCTATGGCTACACCTTC.

The chain combines TRBV19 with TRBJ1-1; possibly TRBD1 for D (6 bases). CDR1 and CDR2 from the germline V gene are LNHDA and SQIVND (reference sequence). Trimming removed 2 bases from V and 0 bases from J, with 10 bases in between. The CDR3 covers 15 residues. This CDR3 reads CASSIQGLMNTEAFF. In nucleotides, the CDR3 is TGTGCCAGTAGTATACAGGGGCTTATGAACACTGAAGCTTTCTTT. The entire variable domain, with the rest obtained from reference TRBV19 and TRBJ1-1, is as follows: DGGITQSPKYLFRKEGQNVTLSCEQNLNHDAMYWYRQDPGQGLRLIYYSQIVNDFQKGDIAEGYSVSREKKESFPLTVTSAQKNPTAFYLCASSIQGLMNTEAFFGQGTRLTVV.

This clonotype was found a few times. The chain uses TRBV5-1 and TRBJ1-5; D unresolved. Germline-derived CDR1 and CDR2 are SGHRS and YFSETQ. This CDR3 has 14 residues. V was trimmed by 2 bases and J by 8 bases, leaving 14 bases between them. CDR3 sequence: CASSFGTDSEPQHF. CDR3 nucleotide sequence: TGCGCCAGCAGCTTTGGTACGGATTCGGAGCCCCAGCATTTT.

This clonotype was detected only a few times. The genes are TRBV27 and TRBJ1-6; 9 nucleotides line up with TRBD1. CDR3 size: 15 residues. V dropped 3 bases and J dropped 6; count of bases not matched to a gene: 3. Germline CDR1 and CDR2: MNHEY and SMNVEV (reference sequence). This chain's CDR3 is CASSFWDRANSPLHF. In nucleotides, the CDR3 is TGTGCCAGCAGTTTCTGGGACAGGGCTAATTCACCCCTCCACTTT.

This clonotype was picked up a small number of times. This chain links TRBV5-1 with TRBJ2-5; maybe TRBD1 (6 bases). CDR1 and CDR2 from the germline V gene are SGHRS and YFSETQ. This CDR3 is 16 amino acids long. Trimming removed 2 bases at V and 2 bases at J, with 16 bases between. As DNA, the CDR3 is TGCGCCAGCAGCTTTGTGCCGACAGGACCGCAAGAGACCCAGTACTTC. This encodes CASSFVPTGPQETQYF.

V is TRBV18 and J is TRBJ2-3, with a tentative D call TRBD1 (5 bases). Germline CDR1 KGHSH, CDR2 LQKENI. The CDR3 contains 14 residues. The V gene lost 0 bases and the J gene lost 4 bases, with 8 bases spanning the gap. The DNA of the CDR3 is TGTGCCAGCTCACCACCAGGGGTTCCAGATACGCAGTATTTT. This translates into CASSPPGVPDTQYF.

Many counts were recorded for this clonotype. The chain couples TRBV28 to TRBJ1-2; tentative D call: TRBD1 (5 bases). V was clipped by 6 bases and J by 2 bases, with 19 bases between them. Germline CDR1 and CDR2: MDHEN and SYDVKM. There are 16 residues in the CDR3. CDR3 region: CASRGVGGEGNYGYTF. CDR3 nucleotides: TGTGCCAGCAGGGGGGTTGGGGGGGAAGGCAACTATGGCTACACCTTC.

The rearrangement links TRBV28 to TRBJ1-5; D is possibly TRBD1 (5 bases). With 1 base removed from V and 2 bases from J, the gap between germline ends came to 9 bases. Per the germline V gene, CDR1 is MDHEN and CDR2 is SYDVKM. This CDR3 comprises 15 residues. CDR3 nucleotide sequence: TGTGCCAGCAGTTTATCAGGGAGGGGCAATCAGCCCCAGCATTTT. It encodes CASSLSGRGNQPQHF.

This clonotype was found many times. The CDR3 protein is CSARDGDRARSGELFF. The CDR3 DNA reads as TGCAGTGCTAGAGATGGGGACAGGGCAAGGTCCGGGGAGCTGTTTTTT. The rearrangement links TRBV20-1 to TRBJ2-2; 9 positions agree with TRBD1. V gave up 0 bases and J gave up 6 bases; unmatched junction bases: 8. The CDR3 contains 16 residues. Germline CDR1 reads DFQATT; CDR2 reads SNEGSKA (reference sequence).

The chain employs TRBV18 and TRBJ2-7; 10 bases map to TRBD1. Trimming cost V 3 bases and J 2 bases; bases outside gene matches: 4. There are 15 residues in the CDR3. Germline lookup yields CDR1 KGHSH and CDR2 LQKENI. The chain's CDR3 is CASSPGQGQAYEQYF. CDR3 DNA: TGTGCCAGCTCACCGGGACAGGGGCAAGCCTACGAGCAGTACTTC.

The gene calls are TRBV28 and TRBJ2-1; 7 bases fit TRBD2. CDR1 and CDR2 (germline): MDHEN, SYDVKM. This CDR3 region has 13 residues. V was pared by 7 bases and J by 6 bases, with 6 bases of the junction left unmatched. CDR3 sequence (DNA): TGTGCCAGCACCCCCACTAGCGTCAATGAGCAGTTCTTC. Encoded protein: CASTPTSVNEQFF.

The rearrangement links TRBV3-1 to TRBJ2-1, with 8 bases aligning to TRBD2. This CDR3 contains 14 residues. Germline lookup yields CDR1 LGHDT and CDR2 YNNKEL (reference sequence). The V segment lost 3 bases and the J segment 8 bases; nucleotides outside the gene matches: 6. The CDR3 DNA sequence: TGTGCCAGCAGCCATTCGGGGGGGCCCCATGAGCAGTTCTTC. Translating gives CASSHSGGPHEQFF.

This clonotype was detected ten times or more. The chain recombines TRBV20-1 with TRBJ2-7, with 7 bases matching TRBD2. Germline CDR1 reads DFQATT; CDR2 reads SNEGSKA (reference sequence). J gave up 11 bases and V 0 bases, and 7 bases lay outside the gene matches. The CDR3 is 12 amino acids. CDR3 loop: CSAREPLAKEYF. For the CDR3, the DNA is TGCAGTGCTAGAGAACCACTAGCGAAGGAGTACTTC.

This clonotype came up a few times. The V gene is TRBV5-1, the J gene TRBJ2-5; 11 nucleotides align to TRBD2. Looked up from germline, CDR1 is SGHRS and CDR2 is YFSETQ. Unmatched junction bases numbered 6, after V lost 3 bases and J lost 2 bases. CDR3 size: 16 residues. Here the CDR3 reads CASSSPSGRTQETQYF. CDR3 nucleotides: TGCGCCAGCAGCTCCCCTAGCGGGAGGACTCAAGAGACCCAGTACTTC.

V usage is TRBV24-1 and J usage is TRBJ2-5, with 9 bases matching TRBD1. The CDR3 is 16 amino acids. The ends lost 4 bases at V and 2 bases at J; junction bases unmatched: 7. Germline CDR1 KGHDR, CDR2 SFDVKD. The CDR3 DNA is TGTGCCACCAGTGAAACCGGGACAGGGACACAAGAGACCCAGTACTTC. It encodes CATSETGTGTQETQYF.

This clonotype was counted between two and nine times. Just one base apart from a much larger clone, this may be a read error. The chain employs TRBV7-3 and TRBJ2-3; weak D call: TRBD2 (5 bases). Germline assignment: CDR1 SGHTA and CDR2 FQGTGA. Trimming stripped 7 bases from V and 4 bases from J, with 9 bases between. This CDR3 is 12 amino acids long. CDR3 nucleotide sequence: TGTGCCAGCACCCCCGGGGCAGATACGCAGTATTTT. Amino acids: CASTPGADTQYF.

This clonotype was seen only a few times. The CDR3 DNA sequence: TGTGCCAGCAGCGCCGGGACCTTGGGGTCCAATGAGCAGTTCTTC. Its translation: CASSAGTLGSNEQFF. The rearrangement uses TRBV6-1 and TRBJ2-1, with D perhaps TRBD1 or TRBD2 (5 bases each). With 6 bases removed from V and 6 bases from J, the gap between germline ends came to 18 bases. From germline, CDR1 is MNHNS and CDR2 SASEGT. The CDR3 loop spans 15 amino acids.

This chain links TRBV4-1 with TRBJ2-4; D remains unclear. The V end lost 0 bases, the J end lost 1 base, and 13 bases lay between the germline ends. Germline V CDR1 and CDR2: MGHRA, YSYEKL. The CDR3 is 17 residues long. The CDR3 DNA is TGCGCCAGCAGCCAAGATCGGGTTAACTATGCCAAAAACATTCAGTACTTC. Protein sequence: CASSQDRVNYAKNIQYF.

This clonotype was counted ten times or more. The genes are TRBV4-1 and TRBJ1-1; D is possibly TRBD1 (5 bases). V lost 0 bases and J 12 bases, leaving 17 bases between the germline ends. CDR1 MGHRA and CDR2 YSYEKL come from the germline V gene. CDR3 length equals 14 residues. CDR3 residues: CASSQEPGQIGTFF. The CDR3 DNA reads as TGCGCCAGCAGCCAAGAACCTGGACAAATCGGGACTTTCTTT.

This clonotype turned up a few times. This chain links TRBV4-1 with TRBJ1-1; D unclear. Germline assignment: CDR1 MGHRA and CDR2 YSYEKL. The V and J ends lost 1 base and 1 base respectively, with 10 bases between them. CDR3 size: 15 residues. The CDR3 loop is CASSQAAGKNTEAFF. The CDR3 DNA sequence: TGCGCCAGCAGCCAAGCCGCGGGAAAGAACACTGAAGCTTTCTTT.